Listed here is a single T cell receptor beta chain. Antigen unknown. RNA extraction was followed by reverse transcription into cDNA, which acted as the sequencing template. TCRdb's copy holds only in-frame clones and misses some; the assay was immunoSEQ multiplex PCR. The sample holds under 300,000 clones, around two thirds seen once. This sample is part of a study of CD8+ T cells in alopecia areata. About the study: Patients took tofacitinib for 6 to 18 months, followed by 6 drug-free months.

Alopecia areata patients provided lesional scalp punch biopsies and peripheral blood. Study results and limitations: Normal-skin resident alphabeta T cells also appear among scalp sample sequences.

The CDR3 spans 14 residues. V was pared by 4 bases and J by 9 bases, with 16 bases between. CDR1 is MNHNS and CDR2 is SASEGT in the germline V gene. The chain carries TRBV6-1 and TRBJ2-4, with D perhaps assigned TRBD1 or TRBD2 (5 bases each). This receptor was taken from a human donor with alopecia areata. The specimen was CD4+ T cells sorted from blood, collected at week 0. CDR3 sequence: CASSVGLAASIQYF. CDR3 nucleotide sequence: TGTGCCAGCAGTGTGGGGCTAGCTGCATCCATTCAGTACTTC.